This T cell receptor beta chain was sequenced in a study of T cell repertoires in cytomegalovirus infection. Looking at the study overall: HLA-B-restricted CMV epitopes that are well studied, plus recently identified HLA-C-restricted ones, were used by the study. Indications of both CMV infection and matching HLA type were provided by public TCR beta signatures.

Study observations and caveats: Ex vivo responses were dominated by HLA-C-restricted CMV-specific TCR beta clonotypes. Cumulative public TCR beta family frequency identified carriers of CMV plus the relevant HLA.

Details on this clonotype: Its matching antigen is unknown.

TCRdb passed the reads through MiXCR, listing each CDR3 protein once. Of about 830,000 distinct CDR3 sequences listed, roughly 33% were seen once; the top ten hold around 12%. Sequencing was performed on cultured CD8+ T cells from PBMCs, taken from culture after CMV antigen stimulation. This receptor was obtained from a human donor in good health (CMV status not recorded). Some clones in this sample may be carry-over from other donors' samples.

The CDR3 bases are TGTGCCAGCACCCTGACCGGGAGCACAGATACGCAGTATTTT. Translating it yields CASTLTGSTDTQYF. J is TRBJ2-3 and V is TRBV6-1; D unresolved. CDR1 and CDR2 (germline): MNHNS, SASEGT. The CDR3 runs 14 residues. The germline V and J ends were trimmed by 7 bases and 0 bases, with 11 bases remaining between them.